This T cell receptor beta chain was obtained from a study of shared clonotypes between healthy human individuals. TCRdb's copy holds only in-frame clones and misses some; the assay was immunoSEQ multiplex PCR. This sample has roughly 600,000 clones, with 95% to 98% found just once. Naive CD8 cells were CD45RO-negative, positively selected for CCR7, excluding terminally differentiated effector memory CD45RA+ cells. The sequenced sample was naive CD8+ T cells sorted from blood. This receptor was taken from a man under 40 in good health.

CDR3 loop: CASSPLLAGTDTQYF. DNA of the CDR3: TGTGCCAGCAGCCCTTTACTAGCGGGAACAGATACGCAGTATTTT. The genes are TRBV5-6 and TRBJ2-3; 10 bases line up with TRBD2. This CDR3 contains 15 residues. The V segment lost 4 bases and the J segment 3 bases; nucleotides outside the gene matches: 5. The germline V gene has CDR1 SGHDT and CDR2 YYEEEE. The entire variable domain, with the rest obtained from reference TRBV5-6 and TRBJ2-3, is as follows: DAGVTQSPTHLIKTRGQQVTLRCSPKSGHDTVSWYQQALGQGPQFIFQYYEEEERQRGNFPDRFSGHQFPNYSSELNVNALLLGDSALYLCASSPLLAGTDTQYFGPGTRLTVL.